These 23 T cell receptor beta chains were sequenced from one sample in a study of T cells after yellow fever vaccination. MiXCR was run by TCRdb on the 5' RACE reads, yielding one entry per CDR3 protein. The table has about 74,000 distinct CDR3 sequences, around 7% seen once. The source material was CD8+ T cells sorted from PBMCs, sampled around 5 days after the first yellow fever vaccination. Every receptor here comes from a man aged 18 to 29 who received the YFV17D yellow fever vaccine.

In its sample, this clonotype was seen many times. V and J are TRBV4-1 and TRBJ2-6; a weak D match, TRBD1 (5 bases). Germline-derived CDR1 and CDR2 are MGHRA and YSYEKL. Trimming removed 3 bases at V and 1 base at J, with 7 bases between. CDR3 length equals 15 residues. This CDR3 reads CASSHAGSGANVLTF. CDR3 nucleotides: TGCGCCAGCAGCCATGCAGGGTCTGGGGCCAACGTCCTGACTTTC.

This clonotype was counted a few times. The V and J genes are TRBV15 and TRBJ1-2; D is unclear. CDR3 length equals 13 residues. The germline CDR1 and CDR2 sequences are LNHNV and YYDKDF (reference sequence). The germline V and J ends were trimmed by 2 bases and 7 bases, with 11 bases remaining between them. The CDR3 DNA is TGTGCCACCAGCAGAATCAACCGTCCTGGCTACACCTTC. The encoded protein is CATSRINRPGYTF.

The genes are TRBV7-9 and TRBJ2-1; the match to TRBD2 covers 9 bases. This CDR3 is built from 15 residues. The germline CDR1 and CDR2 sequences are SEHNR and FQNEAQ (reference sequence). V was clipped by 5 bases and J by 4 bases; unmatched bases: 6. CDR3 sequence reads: CASSVPSGVYNEQFF. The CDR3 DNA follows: TGTGCCAGCAGCGTCCCTAGCGGGGTTTACAATGAGCAGTTCTTC.

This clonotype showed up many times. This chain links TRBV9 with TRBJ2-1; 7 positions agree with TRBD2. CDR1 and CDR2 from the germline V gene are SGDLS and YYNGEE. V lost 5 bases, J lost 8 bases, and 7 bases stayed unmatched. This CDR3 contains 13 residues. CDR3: CASSRTSSDEQFF. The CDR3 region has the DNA TGTGCCAGCAGTCGGACTAGTAGCGATGAGCAGTTCTTC.

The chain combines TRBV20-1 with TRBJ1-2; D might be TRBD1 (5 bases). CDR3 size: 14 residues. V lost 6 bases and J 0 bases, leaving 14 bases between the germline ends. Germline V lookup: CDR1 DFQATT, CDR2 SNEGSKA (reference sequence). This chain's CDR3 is CSAPTAIANYGYTF. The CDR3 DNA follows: TGCAGTGCCCCGACAGCTATAGCTAACTATGGCTACACCTTC.

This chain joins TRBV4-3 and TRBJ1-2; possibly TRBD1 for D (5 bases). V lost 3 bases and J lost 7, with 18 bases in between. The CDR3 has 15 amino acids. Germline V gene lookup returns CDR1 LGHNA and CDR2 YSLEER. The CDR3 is CASSQAPGGVRGYTF. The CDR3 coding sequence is TGCGCCAGCAGCCAGGCCCCTGGGGGGGTCCGTGGCTACACCTTC.

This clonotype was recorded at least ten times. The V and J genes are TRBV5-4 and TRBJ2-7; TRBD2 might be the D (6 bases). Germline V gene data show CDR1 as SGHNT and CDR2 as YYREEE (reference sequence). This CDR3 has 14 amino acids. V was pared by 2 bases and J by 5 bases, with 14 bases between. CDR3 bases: TGTGCCAGCAGCTTCGGAGGGGTAGAGGACGAGCAGTACTTC. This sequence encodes CASSFGGVEDEQYF.

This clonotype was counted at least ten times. The CDR3 reads CASSREGGLNEQYF. The CDR3 nucleotides are TGTGCCAGCAGTCGGGAGGGAGGGCTGAACGAGCAGTACTTC. The chain combines TRBV6-1 with TRBJ2-7; 8 positions agree with TRBD2. V gave up 5 bases and J gave up 5 bases; unmatched junction bases: 8. This CDR3 is 14 amino acids long. Germline V lookup: CDR1 MNHNS, CDR2 SASEGT.

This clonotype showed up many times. CDR3 coding DNA: TGTGCCAGCAGTCCTGGACAGGCGACTGAAGCTTTCTTT. It translates to CASSPGQATEAFF. The gene calls are TRBV6-5 and TRBJ1-1, with 7 bases aligning to TRBD1. V dropped 5 bases and J dropped 5; count of bases not matched to a gene: 5. Germline V gives CDR1 MNHEY, CDR2 SVGAGI. The CDR3 is made up of 13 amino acids.

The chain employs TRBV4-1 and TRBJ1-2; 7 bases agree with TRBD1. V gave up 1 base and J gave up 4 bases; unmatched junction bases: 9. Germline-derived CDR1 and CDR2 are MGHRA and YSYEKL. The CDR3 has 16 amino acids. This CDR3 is CASSQGQGQLLYGYTF. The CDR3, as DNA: TGCGCCAGCAGCCAAGGACAGGGTCAACTCCTCTATGGCTACACCTTC.

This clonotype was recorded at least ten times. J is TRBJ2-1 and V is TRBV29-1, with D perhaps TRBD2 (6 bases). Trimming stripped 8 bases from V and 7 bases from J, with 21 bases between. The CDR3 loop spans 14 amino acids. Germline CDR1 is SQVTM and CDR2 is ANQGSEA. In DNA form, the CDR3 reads TGCAGCATCTACGGGACCCCCGCGGGGAATGAGCAGTTCTTC. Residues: CSIYGTPAGNEQFF.

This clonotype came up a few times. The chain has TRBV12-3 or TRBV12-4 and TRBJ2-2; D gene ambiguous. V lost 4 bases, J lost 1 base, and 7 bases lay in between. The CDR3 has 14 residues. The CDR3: CASSSVGNTGELFF. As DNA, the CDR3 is TGTGCCAGCAGTTCTGTGGGGAACACCGGGGAGCTGTTTTTT.

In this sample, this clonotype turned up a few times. CDR3 DNA: TGCGCCAGCAGACTCGGGAGGCATCCAAATCAGCCCCAGCATTTT. Translating it yields CASRLGRHPNQPQHF. The rearrangement links TRBV4-1 to TRBJ1-5; D uncertain. The ends were cut back, 6 bases at V and 4 bases at J, with 16 bases in the middle. The CDR3 has 15 amino acids. Germline CDR1 and CDR2: MGHRA and YSYEKL.

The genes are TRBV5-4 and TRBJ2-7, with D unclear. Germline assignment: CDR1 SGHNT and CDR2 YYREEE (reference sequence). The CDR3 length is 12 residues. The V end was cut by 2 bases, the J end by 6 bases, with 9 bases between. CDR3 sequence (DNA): TGTGCCAGCAGCTTTTCCCCCCGCGAGCAGTACTTC. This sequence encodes CASSFSPREQYF.

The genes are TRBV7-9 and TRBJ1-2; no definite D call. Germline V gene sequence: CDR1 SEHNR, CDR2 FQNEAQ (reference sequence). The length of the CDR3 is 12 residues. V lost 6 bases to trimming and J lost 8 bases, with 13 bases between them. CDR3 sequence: CASSSGRTGYTF. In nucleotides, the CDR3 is TGTGCCAGCAGTTCCGGGAGGACGGGCTACACCTTC.

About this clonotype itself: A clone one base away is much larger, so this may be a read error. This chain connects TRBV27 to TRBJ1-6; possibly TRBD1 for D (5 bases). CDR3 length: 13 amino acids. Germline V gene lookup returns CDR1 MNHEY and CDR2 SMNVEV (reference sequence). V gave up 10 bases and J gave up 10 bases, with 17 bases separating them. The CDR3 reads CATKGGTESPLHF. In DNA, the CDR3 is TGTGCCACTAAGGGAGGGACTGAATCACCCCTCCACTTT.

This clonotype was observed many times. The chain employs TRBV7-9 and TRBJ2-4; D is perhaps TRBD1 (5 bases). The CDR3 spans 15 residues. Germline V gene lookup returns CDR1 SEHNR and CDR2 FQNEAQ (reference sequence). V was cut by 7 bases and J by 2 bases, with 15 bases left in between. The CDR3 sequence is CASMDEDNPKNIQYF. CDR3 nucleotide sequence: TGTGCCAGCATGGACGAGGACAACCCCAAAAACATTCAGTACTTC.

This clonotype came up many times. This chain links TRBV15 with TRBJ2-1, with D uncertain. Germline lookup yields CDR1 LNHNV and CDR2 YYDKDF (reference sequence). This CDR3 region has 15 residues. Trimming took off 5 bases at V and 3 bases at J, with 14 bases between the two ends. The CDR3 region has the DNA TGTGCCACCAGCGAGTTTACTGATGGCTACAATGAGCAGTTCTTC. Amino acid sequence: CATSEFTDGYNEQFF.

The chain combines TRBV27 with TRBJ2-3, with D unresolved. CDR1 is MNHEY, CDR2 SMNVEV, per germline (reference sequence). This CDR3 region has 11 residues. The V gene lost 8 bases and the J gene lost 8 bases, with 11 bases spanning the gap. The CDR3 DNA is TGTGCCAGCCTGCGGTCGGGTACGCAGTATTTT. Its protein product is CASLRSGTQYF.

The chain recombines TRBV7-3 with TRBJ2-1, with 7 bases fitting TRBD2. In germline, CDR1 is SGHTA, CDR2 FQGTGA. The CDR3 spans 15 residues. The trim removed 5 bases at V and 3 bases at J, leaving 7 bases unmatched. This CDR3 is CASSTNGGIYNEQFF. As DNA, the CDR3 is TGTGCCAGCAGCACCAACGGGGGGATCTACAATGAGCAGTTCTTC.

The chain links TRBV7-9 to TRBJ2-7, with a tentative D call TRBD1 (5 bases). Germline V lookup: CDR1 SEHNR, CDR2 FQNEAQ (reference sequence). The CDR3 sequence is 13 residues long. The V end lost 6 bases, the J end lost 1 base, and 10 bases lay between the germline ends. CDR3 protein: CASRLTGSYEQYV. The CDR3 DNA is TGTGCCAGCAGACTCACAGGATCCTACGAGCAGTACGTC.

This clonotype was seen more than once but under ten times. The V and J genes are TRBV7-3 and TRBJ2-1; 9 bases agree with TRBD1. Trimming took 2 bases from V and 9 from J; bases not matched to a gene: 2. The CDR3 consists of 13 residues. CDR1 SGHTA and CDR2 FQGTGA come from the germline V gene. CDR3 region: CASSLGTGSEQFF. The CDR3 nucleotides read TGTGCCAGCAGCTTAGGGACAGGGAGTGAGCAGTTCTTC.

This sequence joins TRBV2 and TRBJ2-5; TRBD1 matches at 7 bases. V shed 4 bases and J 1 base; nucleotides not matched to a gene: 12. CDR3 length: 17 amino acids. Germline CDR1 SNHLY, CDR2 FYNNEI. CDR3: CASSVPQTGFLQETQYF. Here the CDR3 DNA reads TGTGCCAGCAGTGTCCCCCAGACAGGGTTTCTCCAAGAGACCCAGTACTTC.